The rows below give T cell receptor beta chains drawn from one sample of a study of PD-1 blockade in classical Hodgkin lymphoma. Clones were read by immunoSEQ multiplex PCR, and TCRdb kept only the in-frame ones, dropping some. The repertoire holds roughly 30,000 clones, roughly four fifths seen once, with 15% to 20% in the top ten. Sequences were derived from peripheral blood mononuclear cells (PBMCs), sampled before the fourth cycle of nivolumab. Receptors originate from a human donor with classical Hodgkin lymphoma. Both conserved end residues are part of each CDR3. The order of the fields is CDR3 protein, CDR3 DNA, J gene, clone size, V gene, D gene, CDR3 length. D genes are given only for firm matches. A row's size may be missing; if present it is once, few, many or a size class.

CASSSTTRGQVTGELFF | TGTGCCAGCAGTTCTACCACCCGGGGCCAGGTCACCGGGGAGCTGTTTTTT | TRBJ2-2 | NA | TRBV7-9 | NA | 17
CASSLAEGRTEAFF | TGTGCCAGCAGCTTAGCGGAGGGGCGAACTGAAGCTTTCTTT | TRBJ1-1 | NA | TRBV7-9 | NA | 14
CASSHQAGGPLNTGELFF | TGTGCCAGCAGCCATCAGGCGGGAGGCCCCTTAAACACCGGGGAGCTGTTTTTT | TRBJ2-2 | NA | TRBV9 | TRBD2 | 18
CASSQDRGADTGELFF | TGCGCCAGCAGCCAAGATCGGGGGGCGGACACCGGGGAGCTGTTTTTT | TRBJ2-2 | NA | TRBV4-3 | NA | 16
CASSTPSRGSVYEQYF | TGTGCCAGTAGTACCCCTAGCCGAGGGAGTGTATACGAGCAGTACTTC | TRBJ2-7 | NA | TRBV19 | NA | 16
CASSLLARQNTEAFF | TGTGCCAGCAGCTTATTAGCCAGGCAGAACACTGAAGCTTTCTTT | TRBJ1-1 | NA | TRBV7-2 | NA | 15
CASSLRPNPYGYTF | TGTGCCAGCAGCTTAAGACCCAACCCCTATGGCTACACCTTC | TRBJ1-2 | NA | TRBV7-9 | NA | 14
CASTQGQGLNTEAFF | TGTGCCAGCACTCAAGGACAGGGGCTGAACACTGAAGCTTTCTTT | TRBJ1-1 | once | TRBV21-1 | NA | 15
CASSGLTAGGYTF | TGTGCCAGCAGTGGATTGACAGCGGGGGGCTACACCTTC | TRBJ1-2 | NA | TRBV6-1 | NA | 13
CASSLGDSYEQYF | TGTGCCAGCAGCTTAGGGGACTCCTACGAGCAGTACTTC | TRBJ2-7 | NA | TRBV13 | NA | 13
CASTPVWENTEAFF | TGTGCCAGCACTCCGGTGTGGGAGAACACTGAAGCTTTCTTT | TRBJ1-1 | NA | TRBV7-6 | NA | 14
CASSQEVPSGGVEQFF | TGCGCCAGCAGCCAAGAGGTACCTAGCGGGGGGGTTGAGCAGTTCTTC | TRBJ2-1 | few | TRBV4-1 | TRBD2 | 16
CAISESRDEQFF | TGTGCCATCAGTGAGTCCCGGGATGAGCAGTTCTTC | TRBJ2-1 | NA | TRBV10-3 | NA | 12
CASSLLADTQYF | TGTGCCAGCTCACTCCTAGCAGATACGCAGTATTTT | TRBJ2-3 | NA | TRBV18 | NA | 12
CASRTAFDGAINEKLFF | TGTGCCAGCAGAACCGCCTTCGACGGAGCCATCAATGAAAAACTGTTTTTT | TRBJ1-4 | NA | TRBV28 | NA | 17
CASRLQGTNEKLFF | TGTGCCAGCAGACTACAGGGGACTAATGAAAAACTGTTTTTT | TRBJ1-4 | NA | TRBV27 | TRBD1 | 14
CATSREAGGLFF | TGTGCCACCAGCAGAGAGGCAGGGGGCCTGTTCTTC | TRBJ2-1 | NA | TRBV15 | TRBD1 | 12
CASSLVGVLGDGYTF | TGTGCCAGCAGCTTAGTGGGCGTCCTTGGGGATGGCTACACCTTC | TRBJ1-2 | NA | TRBV11-2 | NA | 15
CASSLARVTEAFF | TGTGCCAGCAGCTTAGCCAGGGTCACTGAAGCTTTCTTT | TRBJ1-1 | few | TRBV11-2 | NA | 13
CASSASTPEEAEAFF | TGTGCCAGTAGTGCCTCCACCCCCGAGGAGGCTGAAGCTTTCTTT | TRBJ1-1 | few | TRBV19 | NA | 15
CASSLDSRNYGYTF | TGTGCCAGCAGCTTAGATAGCCGGAACTATGGCTACACCTTC | TRBJ1-2 | NA | TRBV7-2 | NA | 14
CASSPGRRAYNEQFF | TGTGCCAGCAGCCCTGGACGGCGAGCCTACAATGAGCAGTTCTTC | TRBJ2-1 | NA | TRBV7-7 | NA | 15
CASSPDSNQETQYF | TGCGCCAGCAGCCCTGACAGTAACCAAGAGACCCAGTACTTC | TRBJ2-5 | few | TRBV5-1 | NA | 14
CASSSGAGGTQYF | TGTGCCAGTAGTTCAGGGGCTGGGGGGACCCAGTACTTC | TRBJ2-5 | NA | TRBV19 | NA | 13
CASSIGGGGSYEQYF | TGTGCCAGTAGTATTGGTGGCGGGGGTTCCTACGAGCAGTACTTC | TRBJ2-7 | NA | TRBV19 | TRBD2 | 15
CASSLYPPRGKARNYGYTF | TGTGCCAGCAGTTTATATCCCCCTCGGGGCAAAGCTCGTAACTATGGCTACACCTTC | TRBJ1-2 | NA | TRBV28 | NA | 19
CASSPGIGTGYGYTF | TGTGCCAGTAGTCCAGGCATCGGAACAGGTTATGGCTACACCTTC | TRBJ1-2 | NA | TRBV19 | NA | 15
CASSQIRYSYEQYF | TGCGCCAGCAGCCAAATACGGTACTCCTACGAGCAGTACTTC | TRBJ2-7 | NA | TRBV4-3 | NA | 14
CASSPVLNTEAFF | TGTGCCAGCAGCCCCGTATTGAACACTGAAGCTTTCTTT | TRBJ1-1 | NA | TRBV4-2 | NA | 13
CASSSQGQGEGNEQYF | TGTGCCAGCAGCTCCCAGGGACAGGGAGAAGGGAACGAGCAGTACTTC | TRBJ2-7 | NA | TRBV9 | TRBD1 | 16
CASSVDRQNQETQYF | TGTGCCAGCAGCGTGGACAGGCAAAACCAAGAGACCCAGTACTTC | TRBJ2-5 | NA | TRBV7-9 | TRBD1 | 15
CASSATGTSSYEQYF | TGTGCCAGCAGCGCCACAGGGACGTCCTCCTACGAGCAGTACTTC | TRBJ2-7 | NA | TRBV7-3 | NA | 15
CASVSVYNEQFF | TGTGCCAGTGTCTCGGTCTACAATGAGCAGTTCTTC | TRBJ2-1 | NA | TRBV19 | NA | 12
CASSSAGIRQFF | TGTGCCAGCAGCTCCGCCGGGATTCGGCAGTTCTTC | TRBJ2-1 | NA | TRBV7-6 | NA | 12
CAWRGTGNTGELFF | TGTGCCTGGAGAGGGACAGGGAACACCGGGGAGCTGTTTTTT | TRBJ2-2 | NA | TRBV30 | TRBD1 | 14
CASGTGGSYNEQFF | TGCGCCAGCGGGACAGGAGGGTCCTACAATGAGCAGTTCTTC | TRBJ2-1 | NA | TRBV5-1 | TRBD1 | 14
CASSKAEQGAAGNTIYF | TGTGCCAGCAGCAAAGCGGAACAGGGGGCGGCTGGAAACACCATATATTTT | TRBJ1-3 | once | TRBV21-1 | NA | 17
CSATPQGLSGNTIYF | TGCAGCGCAACCCCACAGGGGTTATCAGGAAACACCATATATTTT | TRBJ1-3 | few | TRBV29-1 | TRBD1 | 15
CASSVAGGYNQPQHF | TGTGCCAGCAGCGTAGCTGGGGGCTACAATCAGCCCCAGCATTTT | TRBJ1-5 | NA | TRBV9 | NA | 15
CASSPSGASSYNEQFF | TGTGCCAGCAGCCCTAGCGGGGCAAGCTCCTACAATGAGCAGTTCTTC | TRBJ2-1 | NA | TRBV11-3 | TRBD2 | 16
CASSLPGQGINEQFF | TGTGCCAGCAGTTTACCGGGACAGGGTATCAATGAGCAGTTCTTC | TRBJ2-1 | few | TRBV28 | TRBD1 | 15
CASSPDRTLNYGYTF | TGTGCCAGCAGCCCCGACAGGACCCTTAACTATGGCTACACCTTC | TRBJ1-2 | NA | TRBV4-2 | NA | 15
CASGRDADYNEQFF | TGTGCCAGCGGACGGGACGCGGATTACAATGAGCAGTTCTTC | TRBJ2-1 | NA | TRBV7-6 | NA | 14
CASSLETGVSNEQFF | TGTGCCAGCAGCTTGGAAACGGGAGTTTCCAATGAGCAGTTCTTC | TRBJ2-1 | NA | TRBV5-4 | NA | 15
CASSFWGPSYEQYF | TGTGCCAGCAGTTTCTGGGGGCCGTCCTACGAGCAGTACTTC | TRBJ2-7 | NA | TRBV27 | NA | 14
CASNPNWGALPYNEQFF | TGTGCCAGCAACCCGAACTGGGGGGCCTTACCGTACAATGAGCAGTTCTTC | TRBJ2-1 | NA | TRBV27 | NA | 17
CSATGGGLYEQYF | TGCAGCGCAACAGGGGGCGGTTTGTACGAGCAGTACTTC | TRBJ2-7 | NA | TRBV29-1 | TRBD1 | 13
CASSYTQGVANYGYTF | TGTGCCAGCAGTTATACACAGGGGGTAGCTAACTATGGCTACACCTTC | TRBJ1-2 | NA | TRBV6-5 | TRBD1 | 16
CASSLALASGGTDTQYF | TGTGCCAGCAGCTTAGCGTTGGCTAGCGGGGGCACAGATACGCAGTATTTT | TRBJ2-3 | NA | TRBV7-8 | TRBD2 | 17
CASRSQWNTEAFF | TGCGCCAGCCGCTCCCAGTGGAACACTGAAGCTTTCTTT | TRBJ1-1 | NA | TRBV5-1 | NA | 13
CASTSPGQGADNSPLHF | TGTGCCAGCACCTCACCGGGACAGGGGGCGGATAATTCACCCCTCCACTTT | TRBJ1-6 | NA | TRBV5-4 | TRBD1 | 17
CASSPLQGLNTEAFF | TGTGCCAGCTCACCCTTACAGGGCTTGAACACTGAAGCTTTCTTT | TRBJ1-1 | NA | TRBV18 | NA | 15
CASINAGSSGNTIYF | TGTGCCAGCATTAATGCTGGGAGCTCTGGAAACACCATATATTTT | TRBJ1-3 | NA | TRBV28 | NA | 15
CASSTRQGASTQDEQYF | TGTGCCAGTAGTACCCGACAGGGCGCCTCTACCCAGGACGAGCAGTACTTC | TRBJ2-7 | NA | TRBV19 | TRBD1 | 17
CASSVVATMGTDTQYF | TGTGCCAGCAGCGTTGTGGCAACTATGGGCACAGATACGCAGTATTTT | TRBJ2-3 | few | TRBV9 | NA | 16
CAWMGGAEAFF | TGTGCCTGGATGGGTGGGGCTGAAGCTTTCTTT | TRBJ1-1 | few | TRBV30 | NA | 11